The rows below give T cell receptor beta chains drawn from one sample of a study of cytomegalovirus exposure and HLA in healthy donors. Sequencing used immunoSEQ multiplex PCR; TCRdb keeps in-frame clones, though not all of them. Altogether around 80,000 clones are present, about three quarters being singletons, with the ten largest covering around 4.3%. Sequencing was carried out using PBMCs. The receptors derive from a man aged 40-50 years in good health and CMV-seronegative. Each CDR3 is given with its conserved first and last residue. D genes are given only for firm matches. Clone size is stated in some rows and not others, as once, few, many or a class when expanded.

D	V	J	size	DNA	CDR3
TRBD1	TRBV7-9	TRBJ1-1	.	TGTGCCAGCAGCCTCCCGGGACAGTTGGACACTGAAGCTTTCTTT	CASSLPGQLDTEAFF
TRBD2	TRBV4-3	TRBJ2-7	few	TGCGCCAGCAGCCAAGATTGGGCTAGCGGGAGGTACGAGCAGTACTTC	CASSQDWASGRYEQYF
.	TRBV2	TRBJ1-2	.	TGTGCCAGCTCCAGGGAACTTCACTATGGCTACACCTTC	CASSRELHYGYTF
TRBD1	TRBV5-4	TRBJ2-5	once	TGTGCCAGCAGCAGACAGGGAAGGATCGGCGAGACCCAGTACTTC	CASSRQGRIGETQYF
.	TRBV2	TRBJ1-3	.	TGTGCCAGCAGACTACCCCACCGGGTTTCGCAGAAAGACTCTGGAAACACCATATATTTT	CASRLPHRVSQKDSGNTIYF
TRBD2	TRBV5-4	TRBJ2-7	.	TGTGCCAGCAGCTTGTCGACTAGCGGGAGCTACGAGCAGTACTTC	CASSLSTSGSYEQYF
TRBD2	TRBV9	TRBJ2-7	.	TGTGCCAGCAGCGAGGGAGCGGGGGGTACCTACGAGCAGTACTTC	CASSEGAGGTYEQYF
.	TRBV6-1	TRBJ2-5	.	TGTGCCAGCACCGGGGGAGAAGAGACCCAGTACTTC	CASTGGEETQYF
.	TRBV5-1	TRBJ2-7	.	TGCGCCAGCAGCGAGGGGGAGTACTACGAGCAGTACTTC	CASSEGEYYEQYF
TRBD1	TRBV6-1	TRBJ2-7	.	TGTGCCAGCGTGATAGGTGCAGGGGGCTACGAGCAGTACTTC	CASVIGAGGYEQYF
TRBD1	TRBV5-1	TRBJ2-3	.	TGCGCCAGCAGCCCCGGGACAGGGTTCACAGATACGCAGTATTTT	CASSPGTGFTDTQYF
TRBD2	TRBV6-5	TRBJ2-2	few	TGTGCCAGCAGTCTTGGGGGGGAGTTGGTCGGGGAGCTGTTTTTT	CASSLGGELVGELFF
TRBD2	TRBV2	TRBJ2-1	.	TGTGCCAGCAGTGCTCTAGCGGTCTCCTACAATGAGCAGTTCTTC	CASSALAVSYNEQFF
.	TRBV10-1	TRBJ2-1	once	TGCGCCAGCACTGACTTGGGGGCCAATGAGCAGTTCTTC	CASTDLGANEQFF
.	TRBV10-3	TRBJ2-2	.	TGTGCCATCGGACCAACTAGAATCGGGGAGCTGTTTTTT	CAIGPTRIGELFF
TRBD2	TRBV2	TRBJ2-7	.	TGTGCCAGCAGTTTTCGACCATCCGGGACTAGCTACGAGCAGTACTTC	CASSFRPSGTSYEQYF
.	TRBV5-1	TRBJ2-7	.	TGCGCCAGCACCGTTAGACCGGGACAAATTACCTACGAGCAGTACTTC	CASTVRPGQITYEQYF
TRBD2	TRBV7-2	TRBJ2-1	few	TGTGCCAGCAGCTACTCAGGTAGCGGGGCCTACAATGAGCAGTTCTTC	CASSYSGSGAYNEQFF
.	TRBV5-6	TRBJ2-1	.	TGTGCCAGCAGCTTGGCGGGAGCCTCCTACAATGAGCAGTTCTTC	CASSLAGASYNEQFF
.	TRBV7-9	TRBJ1-1	.	TGTGCCAGCAGCTTATACGGGAACACTGAAGCTTTCTTT	CASSLYGNTEAFF
.	TRBV2	TRBJ1-2	once	TGTGCCAGCAGTGCCAGGACAGCTAACTATGGCTACACCTTC	CASSARTANYGYTF
TRBD1	TRBV7-2	TRBJ1-5	.	TGTGCCAGCAGCTTTGACAGGGGGACTAGCAATCAGCCCCAGCATTTT	CASSFDRGTSNQPQHF
.	TRBV7-2	TRBJ1-5	.	TGTGCCAGCTCCGTGTGGGGCAACTCATTGAATCAGCCCCAGCATTTT	CASSVWGNSLNQPQHF
.	TRBV28	TRBJ2-5	.	TGTGCCAGCAGTTACCCAGACTTTGGCGAGACCCAGTACTTC	CASSYPDFGETQYF
.	TRBV14	TRBJ2-3	.	TGTGCCAGCAGCCAAGAGGAATTAGTCGGCAGGGGAACATGGGATACGCAGTATTTT	CASSQEELVGRGTWDTQYF
.	TRBV27	TRBJ1-5	.	TGTGCCAGCAGTTTAGCAGGAAGGAGCAATCAGCCCCAGCATTTT	CASSLAGRSNQPQHF
TRBD1	TRBV7-6	TRBJ2-7	.	TGTGCCAGCAGCTCTAGGGGACAGAATGCCTACGAGCAGTACTTC	CASSSRGQNAYEQYF
TRBD1	TRBV30	TRBJ1-6	.	TGTGCCTGGAGCGCTGGACAGGATAATTCACCCCTCCACTTT	CAWSAGQDNSPLHF
TRBD2	TRBV5-1	TRBJ2-1	.	TGCGCCAGCAGCTTCGGTAGCGGGATCGAATACAATGAGCAGTTCTTC	CASSFGSGIEYNEQFF
TRBD2	TRBV29-1	TRBJ2-3	few	TGCAGCGTTGAGACTAGCGGCACAGATACGCAGTATTTT	CSVETSGTDTQYF
TRBD2	TRBV5-1	TRBJ2-5	once	TGCGCCAGCGCCCCGCTGGGAAGTACTAGCGCCCTGGGAGAGACCCAGTACTTC	CASAPLGSTSALGETQYF
TRBD2	TRBV14	TRBJ2-3	.	TGTGCCAGCAGCCAAGTAGCGGGAGCGGATACGCAGTATTTT	CASSQVAGADTQYF
.	TRBV5-1	TRBJ2-2	few	TGCGCCAGCAGCTTCGGGTCAGGGGCCACCGGGGAGCTGTTTTTT	CASSFGSGATGELFF
.	TRBV9	TRBJ1-3	.	TGTGCCAGCAGCGTAAGCAGTGCTAGCTCTGGAAACACCATATATTTT	CASSVSSASSGNTIYF
.	TRBV28	TRBJ2-3	.	TGTGCCAGCAGCCAAACGGGCAGACTATCCACAGATACGCAGTATTTT	CASSQTGRLSTDTQYF
TRBD1	TRBV6-6	TRBJ2-5	.	TGTGCCAGCAGTACTTTACAGGGGCGCGGAGAAGAGACCCAGTACTTC	CASSTLQGRGEETQYF
TRBD1	TRBV16	TRBJ1-5	.	TGTGCCAGCAGCCAAATCGGGACAGGGGATGGTCAGCCCCAGCATTTT	CASSQIGTGDGQPQHF
.	TRBV7-8	TRBJ2-7	.	TGTGCCAGCAGCCCTAGTGGGGCAGGGTCTAACGAGCAGTACTTC	CASSPSGAGSNEQYF
TRBD2	TRBV18	TRBJ2-5	few	TGTGCCAGCTCACCACGAGAGGCTAGCGGAGAGACCCAGTACTTC	CASSPREASGETQYF
.	TRBV25-1	TRBJ2-3	.	TGTGCCAGCAGCCCTGGGACTCAAAGGGCAGATACGCAGTATTTT	CASSPGTQRADTQYF
TRBD1	TRBV29-1	TRBJ2-1	.	TGCAGCGTTGAGGGGACAGGGACCTACAATGAGCAGTTCTTC	CSVEGTGTYNEQFF
TRBD1	TRBV5-4	TRBJ1-2	.	TGTGCCAGCAGTGTCCCGGGACAGGCGAATGGCTACACCTTC	CASSVPGQANGYTF
.	TRBV28	TRBJ1-3	.	TGTGCCAGCACCCTCCGATTACGGGACACCATATATTTT	CASTLRLRDTIYF
TRBD2	TRBV28	TRBJ2-4	few	TGTGCCAGCCGAGTGCTCGGGGGGTACATTCAGTACTTC	CASRVLGGYIQYF
TRBD1	TRBV27	TRBJ2-3	.	TGTGCCAGCAGTCCCTCCCTGGGACAGGGGGGAGATACGCAGTATTTT	CASSPSLGQGGDTQYF
TRBD2	TRBV4-3	TRBJ2-7	.	TGCGCCAGCAGCCAAGGAATTCGGGTGGGAGGGGAGGGCTCGCAGTACTTC	CASSQGIRVGGEGSQYF
.	TRBV5-4	TRBJ1-1	.	TGTGCCAGCAGCTTCCCATCCGGTGGGAGCACTGAAGCTTTCTTT	CASSFPSGGSTEAFF
TRBD2	TRBV7-8	TRBJ2-3	.	TGTGCCAGCAGCTTACAGCATCGGACTAGCGGGAGGTCCAACCGCACAGATACGCAGTATTTT	CASSLQHRTSGRSNRTDTQYF
.	TRBV2	TRBJ2-7	.	TGTGCCAGCAGTGACTCGGCGGGAGAGCAGTACTTC	CASSDSAGEQYF
.	TRBV5-1	TRBJ1-4	.	TGCGCCAGCAGCTCCCTCTCAGGGTCAACTAATGAAAAACTGTTTTTT	CASSSLSGSTNEKLFF
.	TRBV15	TRBJ2-5	.	TGTGCCACCAGCAGTCCTGGAGATGGGGAGACCCAGTACTTC	CATSSPGDGETQYF
TRBD2	TRBV7-9	TRBJ2-2	.	TGTGCCAGCAGCCCCGGGGGACTAGCGATAAACACCGGGGAGCTGTTTTTT	CASSPGGLAINTGELFF
TRBD1	TRBV28	TRBJ2-7	.	TGTGCCAGCAGAGAGACAGGGTCAGCCTACGAGCAGTACTTC	CASRETGSAYEQYF
.	TRBV5-1	TRBJ2-3	.	TGCGCCAGCACCTCCTTGGGCAGCACAGATACGCAGTATTTT	CASTSLGSTDTQYF
TRBD2	TRBV11-3	TRBJ2-1	.	TGTGCCAGCAGCCCTAGCGGGAAGTCCTTTTTTCACAATGAGCAGTTCTTC	CASSPSGKSFFHNEQFF
.	TRBV25-1	TRBJ2-1	.	TGTGCCAGCAGTGAGGCGGGTGGGAGACCCTACAATGAGCAGTTCTTC	CASSEAGGRPYNEQFF
TRBD2	TRBV9	TRBJ2-7	.	TGTGCCAGCAGCGTAGGGTCTAGCGGGAGTTACGAGCAGTACTTC	CASSVGSSGSYEQYF